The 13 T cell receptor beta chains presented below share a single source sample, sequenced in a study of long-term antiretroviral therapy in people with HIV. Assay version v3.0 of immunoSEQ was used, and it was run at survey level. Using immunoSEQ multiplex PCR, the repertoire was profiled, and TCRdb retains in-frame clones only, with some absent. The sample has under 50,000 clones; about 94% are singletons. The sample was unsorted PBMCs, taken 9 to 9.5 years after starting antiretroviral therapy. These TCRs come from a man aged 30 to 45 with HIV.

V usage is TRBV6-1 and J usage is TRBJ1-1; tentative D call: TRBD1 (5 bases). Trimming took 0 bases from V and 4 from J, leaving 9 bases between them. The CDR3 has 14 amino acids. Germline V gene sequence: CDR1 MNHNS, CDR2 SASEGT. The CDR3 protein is CASSEARGFTEAFF. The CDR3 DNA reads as TGTGCCAGCAGTGAAGCAAGGGGTTTCACTGAAGCTTTCTTT.

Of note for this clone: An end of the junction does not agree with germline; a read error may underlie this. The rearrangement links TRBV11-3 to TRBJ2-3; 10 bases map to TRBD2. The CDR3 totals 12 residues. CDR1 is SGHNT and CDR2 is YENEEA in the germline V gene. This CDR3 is CASSLGSGGLRF. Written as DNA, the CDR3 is TGTGCCAGCAGCTTGGGTAGCGGGGGGCTGCGTTTT.

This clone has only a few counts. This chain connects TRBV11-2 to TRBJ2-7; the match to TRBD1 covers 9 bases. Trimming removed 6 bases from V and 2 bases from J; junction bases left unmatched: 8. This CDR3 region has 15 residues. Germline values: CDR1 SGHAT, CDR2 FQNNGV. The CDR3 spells CASRPTDRGTYEQYF. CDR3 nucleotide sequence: TGTGCCAGCAGACCAACCGACAGGGGGACCTACGAGCAGTACTTC.

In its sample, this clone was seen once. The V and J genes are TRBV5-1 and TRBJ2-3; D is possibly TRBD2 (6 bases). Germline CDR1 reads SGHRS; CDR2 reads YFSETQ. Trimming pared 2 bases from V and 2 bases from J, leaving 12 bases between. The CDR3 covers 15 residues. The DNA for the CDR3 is TGCGCCAGCAGCTTATCCCAGGGACTCACAGATACGCAGTATTTT. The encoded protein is CASSLSQGLTDTQYF.

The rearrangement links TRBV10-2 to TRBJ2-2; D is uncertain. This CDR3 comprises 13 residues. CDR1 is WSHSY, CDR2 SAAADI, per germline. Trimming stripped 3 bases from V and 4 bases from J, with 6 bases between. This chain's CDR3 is CASSDRVTGELFF. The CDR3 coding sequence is TGCGCCAGCAGTGATAGGGTCACCGGGGAGCTGTTTTTT.

As DNA, the CDR3 is TGTGCCAGCAGCTTTAGAGTTGGGGAAGGGGATGAAAAACTGTTTTTT. Its protein product is CASSFRVGEGDEKLFF. The chain recombines TRBV5-5 with TRBJ1-4, with D perhaps matching TRBD1 (5 bases). Germline CDR1 and CDR2: SGHKS and YYEKEE (reference sequence). The ends were cut back, 2 bases at V and 6 bases at J, with 17 bases in the middle. The CDR3 loop spans 16 amino acids.

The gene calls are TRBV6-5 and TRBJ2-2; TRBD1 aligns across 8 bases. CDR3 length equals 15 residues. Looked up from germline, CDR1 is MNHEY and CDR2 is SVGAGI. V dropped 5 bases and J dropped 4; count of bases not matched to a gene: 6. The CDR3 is CASSARTGSTGELFF. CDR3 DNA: TGTGCCAGCAGTGCCCGGACAGGGTCCACCGGGGAGCTGTTTTTT.

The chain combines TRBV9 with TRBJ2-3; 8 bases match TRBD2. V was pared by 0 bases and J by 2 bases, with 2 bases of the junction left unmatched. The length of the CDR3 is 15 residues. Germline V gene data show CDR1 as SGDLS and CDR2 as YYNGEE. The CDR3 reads CASSVALAATDTQYF. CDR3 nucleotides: TGTGCCAGCAGCGTAGCACTAGCGGCCACAGATACGCAGTATTTT.

CDR3 in DNA: TGTGCCAGCAGCCTGGGACAGCACGATCAGCCCCAGCATTTT. Its protein product is CASSLGQHDQPQHF. The chain links TRBV7-2 to TRBJ1-5; 7 bases line up with TRBD1. Looked up from germline, CDR1 is SGHTA and CDR2 is FQGNSA. This CDR3 comprises 14 residues. With V trimmed by 5 bases and J by 5 bases, 6 bases remained unmatched.

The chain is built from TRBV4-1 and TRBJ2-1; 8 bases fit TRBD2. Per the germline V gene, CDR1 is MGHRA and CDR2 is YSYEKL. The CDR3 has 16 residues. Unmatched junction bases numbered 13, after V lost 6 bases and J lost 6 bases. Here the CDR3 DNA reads TGCGCCAGCAGTCGGGCAAGCGGGGGCAAGCTCAATGAGCAGTTCTTC. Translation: CASSRASGGKLNEQFF.

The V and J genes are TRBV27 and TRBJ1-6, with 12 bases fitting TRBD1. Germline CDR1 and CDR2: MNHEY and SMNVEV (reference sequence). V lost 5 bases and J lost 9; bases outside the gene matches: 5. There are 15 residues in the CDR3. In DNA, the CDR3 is TGTGCCAGCAGTCCCGGGACAGGGGGCGGTTCACCCCTCCACTTT. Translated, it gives CASSPGTGGGSPLHF.

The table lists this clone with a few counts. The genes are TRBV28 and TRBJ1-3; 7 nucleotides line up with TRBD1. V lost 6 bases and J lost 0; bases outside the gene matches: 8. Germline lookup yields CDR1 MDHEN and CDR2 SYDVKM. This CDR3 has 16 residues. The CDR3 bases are TGTGCCAGCAGGCACAGGGGCGACCTCTCTGGAAACACCATATATTTT. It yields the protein CASRHRGDLSGNTIYF.

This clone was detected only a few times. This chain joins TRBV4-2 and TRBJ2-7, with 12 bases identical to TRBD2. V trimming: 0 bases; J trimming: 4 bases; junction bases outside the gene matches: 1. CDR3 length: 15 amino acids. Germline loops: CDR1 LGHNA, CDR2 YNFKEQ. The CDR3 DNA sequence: TGTGCCAGCAGCCAAGAGACTAGCGGGGGTTACGAGCAGTACTTC. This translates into CASSQETSGGYEQYF.